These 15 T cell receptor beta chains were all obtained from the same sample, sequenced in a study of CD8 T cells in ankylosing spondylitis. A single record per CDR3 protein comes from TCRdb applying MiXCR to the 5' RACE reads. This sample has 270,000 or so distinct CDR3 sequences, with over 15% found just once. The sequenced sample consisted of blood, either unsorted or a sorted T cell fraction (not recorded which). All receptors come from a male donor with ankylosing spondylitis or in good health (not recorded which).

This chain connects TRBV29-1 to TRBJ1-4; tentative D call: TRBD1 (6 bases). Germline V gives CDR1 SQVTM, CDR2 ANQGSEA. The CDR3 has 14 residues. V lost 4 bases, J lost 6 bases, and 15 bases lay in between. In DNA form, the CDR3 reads TGCAGCGTTGGGGCAGGGGAAGGCGATGAAAAACTGTTTTTT. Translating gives CSVGAGEGDEKLFF.

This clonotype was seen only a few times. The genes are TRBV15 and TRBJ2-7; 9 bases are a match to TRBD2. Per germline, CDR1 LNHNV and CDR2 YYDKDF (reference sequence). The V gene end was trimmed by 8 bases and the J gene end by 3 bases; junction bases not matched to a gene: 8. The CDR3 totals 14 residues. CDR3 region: CATAYSGSLYEQYF. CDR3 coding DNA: TGTGCCACCGCGTATAGCGGGAGCCTCTACGAGCAGTACTTC.

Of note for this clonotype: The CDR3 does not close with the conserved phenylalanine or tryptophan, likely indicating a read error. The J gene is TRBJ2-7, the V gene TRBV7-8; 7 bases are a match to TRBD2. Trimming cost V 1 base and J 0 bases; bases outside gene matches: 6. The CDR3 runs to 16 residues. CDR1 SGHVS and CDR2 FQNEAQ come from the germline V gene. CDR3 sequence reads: CASSLGSGPISYEQYL. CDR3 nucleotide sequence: TGTGCCAGCAGCTTAGGTAGCGGGCCCATCTCCTACGAGCAGTACCTC.

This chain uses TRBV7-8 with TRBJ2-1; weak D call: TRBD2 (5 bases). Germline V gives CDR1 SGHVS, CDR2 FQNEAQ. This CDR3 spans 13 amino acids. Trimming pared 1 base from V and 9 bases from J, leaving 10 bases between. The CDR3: CASSLGEGSEQFF. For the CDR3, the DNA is TGTGCCAGCAGCTTAGGAGAGGGAAGTGAGCAGTTCTTC.

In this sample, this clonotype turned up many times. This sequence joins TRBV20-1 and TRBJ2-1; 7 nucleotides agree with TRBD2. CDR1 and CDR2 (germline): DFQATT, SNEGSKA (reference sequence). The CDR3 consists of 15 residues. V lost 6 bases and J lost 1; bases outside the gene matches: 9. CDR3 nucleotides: TGCAGTGCAAGGGACTACTCCCAGTCCTACAATGAGCAGTTCTTC. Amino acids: CSARDYSQSYNEQFF.

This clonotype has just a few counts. CDR3 in amino acids: CASSQEGGENGYTF. CDR3 nucleotide sequence: TGTGCCAGCAGCCAAGAAGGAGGGGAGAATGGCTACACCTTC. The chain links TRBV4-2 to TRBJ1-2, with TRBD1 as a possible D gene (5 bases). The CDR3 spans 14 residues. From germline, CDR1 is LGHNA and CDR2 YNFKEQ. Trimming took off 0 bases at V and 6 bases at J, with 11 bases between the two ends.

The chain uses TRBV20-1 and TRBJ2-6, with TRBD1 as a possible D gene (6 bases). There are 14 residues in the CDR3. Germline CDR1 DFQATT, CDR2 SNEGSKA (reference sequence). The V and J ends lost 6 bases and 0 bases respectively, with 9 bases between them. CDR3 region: CSAETGSGANVLTF. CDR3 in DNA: TGCAGTGCGGAGACAGGCTCTGGGGCCAACGTCCTGACTTTC.

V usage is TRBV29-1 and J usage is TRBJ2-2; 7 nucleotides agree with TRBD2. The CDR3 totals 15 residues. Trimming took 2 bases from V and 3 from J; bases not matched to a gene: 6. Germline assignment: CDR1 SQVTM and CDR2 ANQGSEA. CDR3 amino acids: CSVEREGRYTGELFF. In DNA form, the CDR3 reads TGCAGCGTTGAAAGGGAGGGACGATACACCGGGGAGCTGTTTTTT.

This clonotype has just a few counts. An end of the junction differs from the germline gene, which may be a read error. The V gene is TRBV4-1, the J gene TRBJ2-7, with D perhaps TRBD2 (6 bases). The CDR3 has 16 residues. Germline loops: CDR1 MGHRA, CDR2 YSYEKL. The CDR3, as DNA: TGCGCCAGCAGCGAAGAGCCTTTGGGGGGAGAGGACGAGCAGTACTTC. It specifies CASSEEPLGGEDEQYF.

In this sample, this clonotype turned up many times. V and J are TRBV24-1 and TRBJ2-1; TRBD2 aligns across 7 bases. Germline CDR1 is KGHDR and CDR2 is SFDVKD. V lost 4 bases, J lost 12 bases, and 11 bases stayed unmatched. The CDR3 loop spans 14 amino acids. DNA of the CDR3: TGTGCCACCAGTGACACGATCGCCTGGGAGGGGCAGTTCTTC. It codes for CATSDTIAWEGQFF.

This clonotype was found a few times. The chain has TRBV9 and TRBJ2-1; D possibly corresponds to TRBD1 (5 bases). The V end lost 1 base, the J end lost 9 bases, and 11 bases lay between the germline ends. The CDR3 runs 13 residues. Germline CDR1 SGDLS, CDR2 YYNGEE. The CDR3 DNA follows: TGTGCCAGCAGCGTAAAGCTTGGGGCTGAGCAGTTCTTC. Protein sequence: CASSVKLGAEQFF.

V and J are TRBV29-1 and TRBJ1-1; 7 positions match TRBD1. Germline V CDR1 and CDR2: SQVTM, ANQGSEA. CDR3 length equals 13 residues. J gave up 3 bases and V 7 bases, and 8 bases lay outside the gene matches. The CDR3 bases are TGCAGCGCGTCGACAGGGAGCCACACTGAAGCTTTCTTT. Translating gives CSASTGSHTEAFF.

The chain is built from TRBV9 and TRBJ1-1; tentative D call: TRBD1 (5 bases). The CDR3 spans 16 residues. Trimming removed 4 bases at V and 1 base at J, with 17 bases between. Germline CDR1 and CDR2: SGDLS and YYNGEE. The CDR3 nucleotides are TGTGCCAGCAGCTCCTCTCCGACAGAGACGAACACTGAAGCTTTCTTT. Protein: CASSSSPTETNTEAFF.

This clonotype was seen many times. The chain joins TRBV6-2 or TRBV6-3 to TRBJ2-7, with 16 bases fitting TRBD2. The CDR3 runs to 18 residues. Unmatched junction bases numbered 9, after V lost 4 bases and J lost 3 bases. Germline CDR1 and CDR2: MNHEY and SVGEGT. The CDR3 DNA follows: TGTGCCAGCAGTTTCACCGGGACTAGCGGGAGGGTCCGCTACGAGCAGTACTTC. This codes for CASSFTGTSGRVRYEQYF.

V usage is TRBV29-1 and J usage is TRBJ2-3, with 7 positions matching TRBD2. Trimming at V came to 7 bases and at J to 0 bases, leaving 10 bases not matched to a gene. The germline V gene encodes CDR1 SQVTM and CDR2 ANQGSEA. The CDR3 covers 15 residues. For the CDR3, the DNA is TGCAGCGCCAACTCCCTAGCGGTCAGCACAGATACGCAGTATTTT. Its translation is CSANSLAVSTDTQYF.